Given below is one T cell receptor beta chain in context. Its antigen specificity is not known. The input lacks base qualities; no much larger clone sits a single base away. V and J lose 4 bases and 3 bases, and a span of 13 bases separates them. Inclusive of the bounding cysteine and phenylalanine, the CDR3 is 14 residues long. The only DNA kept is the CDR3, 42 bases in frame from the first base. The data stem from a study of OX40 agonist ivuxolimab in advanced cancers. A note on the overall study: Ivuxolimab, which targeted the costimulatory receptor OX40 (CD134), was an agonistic, fully human IgG2 monoclonal antibody. Intravenous ivuxolimab was administered to patients every 2 weeks at six dose levels: 0.01, 0.1, 0.3, 1.5, 3 and 10 mg/kg. Of the 50 or so patients in dose escalation, 19 had hepatocellular carcinoma, some 15 had melanoma, 9 had renal cell carcinoma and 9 had head and neck cancer. In the dose-escalation cohort, around four fifths of patients were male, and the mean age was about 55 years, with a range of about 20 to 79. Patients were allowed to have had prior anti-PD-1, anti-PD-L1 or anti-CTLA-4 therapy, and approximately 40% of the dose-escalation patients had previously received checkpoint inhibitors. Three dose-escalation patients achieved partial responses, one with hepatocellular carcinoma and two with cutaneous melanoma. The purpose of peripheral TCRbeta sequencing was to test whether ivuxolimab changed TCR sequence diversity and led to clonal T-cell expansion. The paper reports the monotherapy dose-escalation portion (N of about 47 patients) of the phase I ivuxolimab trial.

The trial excluded patients who had a history of autoimmune disease or were on systemic immunosuppression. Peripheral blood for TCR sequencing was collected from all dose cohorts at baseline, on cycle 4 day 1, and on cycle 7 day 1. Samples were obtained from an open-label, multicenter, first-in-human phase I dose-escalation trial of ivuxolimab. Adults with locally advanced or metastatic head and neck squamous cell, hepatocellular, melanoma or renal cell carcinoma were enrolled in the trial. Before TCR sequencing, CD4+ and CD8+ T cells were separately sorted from peripheral blood. Results and caveats for the whole study, not just this receptor: Low levels of normalized T-cell clonal expansion were also seen in some nonresponding patients. Which antigens the clonally expanded peripheral T cells were specific for was not determined. At doses from 0.1 to 3.0 mg/kg, clonal expansion was seen in both CD4+ and CD8+ blood T cells between baseline and week 6. In the 0.1-3.0 mg/kg groups, partial responders were among the patients with the lowest normalized peripheral clonal expansion, particularly in CD8+ T cells. On average, CD8+ T cells showed more expanded clones than CD4+ T cells after ivuxolimab.

For sequencing of the TCRbeta CDR3 region, genomic DNA was extracted from the sorted cells. The immunoSEQ Assay was used to sequence the TCRbeta CDR3 regions. As stored in TCRdb, this immuneACCESS dataset retains in-frame rearrangements with V and J assigned. A fraction of the clones does not appear; measured against another copy, unresolved V genes explain less than half of the discrepancy, and the remainder lacks a known reason. The sample has some 2,000 clones on record, 60% to 75% of them singletons. Over 35% of the sample comes from the top ten. The chain employs TRBV7-1 and TRBJ2-7; the D match is possibly TRBD1 or TRBD2, with 5 bases aligned in each. TRBV7-1 is marked as an open reading frame, function uncertain. The source was CD4+ or CD8+ T cells sorted from blood, collected in a trial of the OX40 agonist ivuxolimab. This receptor was taken from an adult with an advanced solid tumor such as melanoma, head and neck, liver or kidney cancer. The nucleotide sequence is given as TGTGCCAGCAGCTTAGCGTCCCAGGGCTACGAGCAGTACTTC. This translates into CASSLASQGYEQYF.